The clone carrying this T cell receptor (beta chain) came up many times. Mismatch with germline at one junction end may stem from a read error. The data originate from a study of blood T cells in healthy people across ages. A sample-barcoded 5' primer and a J-beta primer mix were used in a second PCR of roughly 6 to 12 cycles. TCRdb reanalysed the 5' RACE reads using MiXCR and keeps one entry per CDR3 protein. The sample has about a million distinct CDR3 sequences, roughly two fifths seen once; the top ten hold 10% to 15%. The CDR3 length is 13 residues. The sequence came from a man aged 18 to 35 in good health. The sequenced sample was blood. The rearrangement joins TRBV12-3 or TRBV12-4 to TRBJ2-3; D is unresolved. The CDR3 DNA reads as TGCGCCAGCAGCCGAACTAGCACAGATACGCAGTATTTT. Translated, it gives CASSRTSTDTQYF.